This T cell receptor (beta chain) was identified during a study of shared T cell receptors in the human thymus. Using immunoSEQ multiplex PCR, the repertoire was profiled, and TCRdb retains in-frame clones only, with some absent. The data contain roughly 710,000 clones, 70% to 90% of them singletons. J lost 2 bases, V lost 5 bases, and 13 bases had no gene match. This CDR3 contains 17 residues. The V gene's germline CDR1 is LGHNT and CDR2 FRNRAP. The same data also went into a second study, on human thymus T cells. That paper adds: The donor group consisted of healthy Finnish infants who were having corrective surgery for congenital heart defects. Corrective heart surgery yielded resections, and these provided the thymus tissue. Both thymic and peripheral blood repertoires showed apparently biased V and J usage. Related research examined unrelated individuals and reported that their thymic repertoires overlapped highly.

This TCR came from a girl less than two years old with a congenital heart defect. Sequencing was performed on thymocytes. The chain employs TRBV12-5 and TRBJ2-5, with 8 bases that match TRBD1. The CDR3 nucleotides read TGTGCTAGTGGTGGGGAACCGGGACAGGCGGGACAAGAGACCCAGTACTTC. It yields the protein CASGGEPGQAGQETQYF.